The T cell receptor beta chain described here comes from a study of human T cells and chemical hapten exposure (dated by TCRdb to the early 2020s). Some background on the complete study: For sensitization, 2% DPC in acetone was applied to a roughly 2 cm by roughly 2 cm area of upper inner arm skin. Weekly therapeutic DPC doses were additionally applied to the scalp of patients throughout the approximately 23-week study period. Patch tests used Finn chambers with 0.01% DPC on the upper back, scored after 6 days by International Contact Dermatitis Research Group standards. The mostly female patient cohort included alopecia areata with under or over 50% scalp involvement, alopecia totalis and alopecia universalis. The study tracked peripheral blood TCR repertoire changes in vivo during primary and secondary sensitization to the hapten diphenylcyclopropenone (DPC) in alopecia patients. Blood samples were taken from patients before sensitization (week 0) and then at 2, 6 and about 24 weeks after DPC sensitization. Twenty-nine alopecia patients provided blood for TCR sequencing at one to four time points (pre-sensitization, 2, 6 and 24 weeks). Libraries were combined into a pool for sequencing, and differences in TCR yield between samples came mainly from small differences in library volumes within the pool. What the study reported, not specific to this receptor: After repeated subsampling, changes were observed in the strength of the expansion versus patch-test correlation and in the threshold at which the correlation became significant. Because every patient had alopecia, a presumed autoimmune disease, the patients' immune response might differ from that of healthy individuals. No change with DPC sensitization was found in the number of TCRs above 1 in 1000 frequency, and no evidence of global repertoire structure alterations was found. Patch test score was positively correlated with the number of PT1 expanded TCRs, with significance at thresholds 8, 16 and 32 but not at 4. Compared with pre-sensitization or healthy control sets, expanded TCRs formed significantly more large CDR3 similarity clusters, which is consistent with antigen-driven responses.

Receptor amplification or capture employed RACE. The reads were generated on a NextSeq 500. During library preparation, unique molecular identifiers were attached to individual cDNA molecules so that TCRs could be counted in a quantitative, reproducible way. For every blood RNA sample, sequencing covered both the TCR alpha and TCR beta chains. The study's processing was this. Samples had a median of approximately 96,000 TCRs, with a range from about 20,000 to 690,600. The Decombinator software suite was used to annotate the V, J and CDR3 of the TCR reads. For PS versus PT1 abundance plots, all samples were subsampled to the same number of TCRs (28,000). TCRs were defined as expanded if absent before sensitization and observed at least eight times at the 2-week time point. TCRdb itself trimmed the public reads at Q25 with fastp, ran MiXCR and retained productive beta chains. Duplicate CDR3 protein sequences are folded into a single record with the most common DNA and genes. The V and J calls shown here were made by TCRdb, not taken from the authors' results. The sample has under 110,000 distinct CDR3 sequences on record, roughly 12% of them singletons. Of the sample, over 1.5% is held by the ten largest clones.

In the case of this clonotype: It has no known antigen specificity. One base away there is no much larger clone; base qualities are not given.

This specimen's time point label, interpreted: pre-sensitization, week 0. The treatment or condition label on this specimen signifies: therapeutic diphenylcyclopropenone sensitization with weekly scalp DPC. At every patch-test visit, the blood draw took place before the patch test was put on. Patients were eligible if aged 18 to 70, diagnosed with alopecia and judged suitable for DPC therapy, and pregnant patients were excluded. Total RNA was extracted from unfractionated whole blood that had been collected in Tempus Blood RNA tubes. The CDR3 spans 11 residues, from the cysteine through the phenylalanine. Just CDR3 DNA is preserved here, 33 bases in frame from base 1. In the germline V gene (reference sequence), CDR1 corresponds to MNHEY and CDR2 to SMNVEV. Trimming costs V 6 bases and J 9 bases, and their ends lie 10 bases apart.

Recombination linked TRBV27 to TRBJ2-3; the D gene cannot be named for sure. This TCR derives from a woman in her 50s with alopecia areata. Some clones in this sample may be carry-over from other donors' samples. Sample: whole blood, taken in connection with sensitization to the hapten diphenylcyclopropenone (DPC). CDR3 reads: CASRVQRTQYF. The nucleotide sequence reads TGTGCCAGCAGGGTCCAAAGGACGCAGTATTTT.